The next 5 T cell receptor beta chains were all read from a single sample in a study of shared clonotypes between healthy human individuals (dated by TCRdb to about 2020). Libraries were built with the immunoSEQ multiplex PCR assay. TCRdb's version of the immuneACCESS table is confined to in-frame rearrangements and falls short of the full clone set. An unresolved V gene accounts for under half of the shortfall where checked; the remainder is of unknown origin. The sample records around 340,000 clones, less than 85% of which are singletons. More than 9% of the sample comes from the top ten. The specimen was memory CD4+ T cells sorted from blood. Explained via the paper, the cell subset or site label denotes: CD45RA-negative fraction. These TCRs come from a man aged 30 to 39 in good health.

This chain links TRBV25-1 with TRBJ1-1; 12 bases line up with TRBD1. The CDR3 consists of 17 residues. The V segment lost 7 bases and the J segment 5 bases; nucleotides outside the gene matches: 14. Germline CDR1 is MGHDK and CDR2 is SYGVNS. The CDR3 nucleotides are TGTGCCAGCAAGACACCGGGACAGGGGGCGCGATCGACTGAAGCTTTCTTT. This sequence encodes CASKTPGQGARSTEAFF.

The chain carries TRBV7-9 and TRBJ2-3, with D tentatively TRBD2 (6 bases). There are 18 residues in the CDR3. Trimming stripped 5 bases from V and 6 bases from J, with 27 bases between. In germline, CDR1 is SEHNR, CDR2 FQNEAQ (reference sequence). The CDR3 loop reads CASSPPQGGATRVDTQYF. CDR3 sequence (DNA): TGTGCCAGCAGCCCCCCCCAAGGAGGGGCGACGAGGGTGGATACGCAGTATTTT.

This clone was found a few times. The V call is TRBV7-7, the J call TRBJ2-5; D call uncertain. Germline values: CDR1 SSHAT, CDR2 FNYEAQ (reference sequence). The germline V and J ends were trimmed by 5 bases and 7 bases, with 11 bases remaining between them. The CDR3 has 12 residues. The CDR3 bases are TGTGCCAGCAGCCCCCAATTTGCGACCCAGTACTTC. This codes for CASSPQFATQYF.

V and J are TRBV18 and TRBJ2-5; TRBD1 matches 9 bases. The germline CDR1 and CDR2 sequences are KGHSH and LQKENI. This CDR3 region has 18 residues. Trimming at V came to 3 bases and at J to 2 bases, leaving 13 bases not matched to a gene. DNA of the CDR3: TGTGCCAGCTCACCTGCGATCGGGGGAGGACAGGGGCAAGAGACCCAGTACTTC. It translates to CASSPAIGGGQGQETQYF. The full variable domain, completed using reference TRBV18 and TRBJ2-5, is NAGVMQNPRHLVRRRGQEARLRCSPMKGHSHVYWYRQLPEEGLKFMVYLQKENIIDESGMPKERFSAEFPKEGPSILRIQQVVRGDSAAYFCASSPAIGGGQGQETQYFGPGTRLLVL.

This clone was found once. V gene TRBV13 combines with J gene TRBJ2-3; 7 nucleotides match TRBD1. Per the germline V gene, CDR1 is PRHDT and CDR2 is FYEKMQ (reference sequence). Trimming at V came to 5 bases and at J to 2 bases, leaving 4 bases not matched to a gene. The CDR3 loop spans 14 amino acids. CDR3 sequence reads: CASSQTGYTDTQYF. CDR3 bases: TGTGCCAGCAGCCAGACAGGGTACACAGATACGCAGTATTTT.